This TCR beta chain is from a study of beta chain features in type 1 diabetes. CDR1 MDHEN and CDR2 SYDVKM come from the germline V gene. The ends were cut back, 2 bases at V and 7 bases at J, with 12 bases in the middle. The CDR3 runs to 14 residues. The whole isolated RNA underwent reverse transcription, so sequencing captured expressed TCRB transcripts. The repertoire was sequenced with immunoSEQ multiplex PCR; TCRdb's copy has only in-frame clones and lacks some. The top ten hold 0.035% to 0.04% of the sample, which has some 640,000 clones, more than 12% seen once. Notes on the study in general: All four CD4+ subsets from Type 1 diabetes patients carried moderately but significantly shorter TCRB CDR3s.

In the case of this clone: What it recognizes is unknown.

The authors took one heparinised blood draw, averaging about 120 mL, from each donor. The TCR sequence derives from a young man with type 1 diabetes. V is TRBV28 and J is TRBJ1-5, with D possibly TRBD1 on 5 matching bases. The specimen sequenced was naive CD4+ T cells from blood. The chain's CDR3 is CASSLRGSGQPQHF. CDR3 DNA sequence: TGTGCCAGCAGTTTACGGGGCTCTGGCCAGCCCCAGCATTTT.